This T cell receptor (beta chain) was recovered during a study of blood T cell repertoires in COVID-19. About the research overall: From the United States, Italy and Spain came samples of acute and convalescent COVID-19. Sources were T cells, B-cell-depleted T cells, or PBMCs; the material itself was cDNA or gDNA.

This CDR3 has 18 amino acids. From germline, CDR1 is SGHDT and CDR2 YYEEEE. With 2 bases clipped from V and 9 bases from J, the junction kept 17 bases outside the gene matches. In the study's own analysis: Amplification of reference gene primers was used by the study to estimate nucleated cell counts. Some clones are missing from TCRdb's copy, which holds only in-frame ones; the method was immunoSEQ multiplex PCR. The V and J calls and clone size come from that table; D and trimming were worked out from the DNA. The sample lists around 170,000 clones; roughly nine tenths were seen once. The table lists this clone with a few counts.

The sequence was collected from a woman in her 70s with acute or convalescent COVID-19. The J gene is TRBJ2-2, the V gene TRBV5-6; 9 positions match TRBD2. Sequencing input: peripheral blood. As DNA, the CDR3 is TGTGCCAGCAGCTTCCCCCCTGGTAGCGGGAGCGCGACGAGGGAGCTGTTTTTT. It is translated as CASSFPPGSGSATRELFF.